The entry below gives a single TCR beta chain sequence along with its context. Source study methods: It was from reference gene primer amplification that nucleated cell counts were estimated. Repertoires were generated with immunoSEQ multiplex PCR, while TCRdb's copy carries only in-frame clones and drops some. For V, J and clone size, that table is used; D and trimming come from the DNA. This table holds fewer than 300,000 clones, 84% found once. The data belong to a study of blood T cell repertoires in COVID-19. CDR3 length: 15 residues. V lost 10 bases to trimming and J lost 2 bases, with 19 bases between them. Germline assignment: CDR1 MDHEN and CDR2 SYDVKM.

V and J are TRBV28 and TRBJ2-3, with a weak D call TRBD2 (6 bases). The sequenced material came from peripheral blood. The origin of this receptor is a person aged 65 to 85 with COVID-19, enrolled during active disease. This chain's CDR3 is CATQSGSALTDTQYF. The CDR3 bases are TGTGCCACTCAGTCCGGGAGCGCCCTCACAGATACGCAGTATTTT.